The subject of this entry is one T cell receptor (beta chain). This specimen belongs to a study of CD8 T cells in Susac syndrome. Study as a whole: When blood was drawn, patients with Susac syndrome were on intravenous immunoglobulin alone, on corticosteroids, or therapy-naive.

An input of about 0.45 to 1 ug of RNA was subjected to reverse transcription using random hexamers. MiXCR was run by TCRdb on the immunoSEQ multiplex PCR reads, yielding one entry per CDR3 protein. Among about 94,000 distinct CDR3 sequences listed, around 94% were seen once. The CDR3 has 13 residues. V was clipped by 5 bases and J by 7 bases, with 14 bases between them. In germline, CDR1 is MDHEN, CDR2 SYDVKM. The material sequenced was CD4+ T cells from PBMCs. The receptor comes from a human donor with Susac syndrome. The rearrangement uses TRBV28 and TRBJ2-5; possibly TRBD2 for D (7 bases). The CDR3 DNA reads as TGTGCCAGCAGTAAGGGGGGGCCCGGGACCCAGTACTTC. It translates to CASSKGGPGTQYF.